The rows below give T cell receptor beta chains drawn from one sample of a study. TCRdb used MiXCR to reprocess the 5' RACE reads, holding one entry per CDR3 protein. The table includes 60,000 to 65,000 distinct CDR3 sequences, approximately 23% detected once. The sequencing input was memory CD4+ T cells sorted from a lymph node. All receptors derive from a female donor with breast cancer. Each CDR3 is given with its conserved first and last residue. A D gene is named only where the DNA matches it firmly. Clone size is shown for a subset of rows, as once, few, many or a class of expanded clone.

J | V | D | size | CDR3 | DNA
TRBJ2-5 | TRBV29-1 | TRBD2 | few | CSVVIGLAGDSGTQYF | TGCAGCGTTGTTATCGGACTAGCGGGAGATTCGGGGACCCAGTACTTC
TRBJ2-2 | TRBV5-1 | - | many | CASSLGPQDTGELFF | TGCGCCAGCAGCTTGGGTCCGCAGGACACCGGGGAGCTGTTTTTT
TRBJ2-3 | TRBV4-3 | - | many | CASSQEFRGDTQYF | TGCGCCAGCAGCCAAGAGTTCAGGGGAGATACGCAGTATTTT
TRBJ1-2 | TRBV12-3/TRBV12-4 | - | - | CASSFSGNGYTF | TGTGCCAGCAGTTTCTCGGGGAACGGCTACACCTTC
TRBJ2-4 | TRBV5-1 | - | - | CASSSEFDIQYF | TGCGCCAGCAGCTCCGAGTTTGACATTCAGTACTTC
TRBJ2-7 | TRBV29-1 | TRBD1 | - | CSVEVGPQGAPIF | TGCAGCGTTGAAGTGGGGCCACAGGGGGCGCCCATCTTC
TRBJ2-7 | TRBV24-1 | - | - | CATSVGDGYYEQYF | TGTGCCACCAGTGTAGGGGACGGGTACTACGAGCAGTACTTC
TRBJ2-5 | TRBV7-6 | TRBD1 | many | CASSAQPGGETQYF | TGTGCCAGCAGCGCCCAGCCAGGGGGAGAGACCCAGTACTTC
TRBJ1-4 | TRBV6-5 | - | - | CASRPFSTNEKLFF | TGTGCCAGCAGACCATTCTCAACTAATGAAAAACTGTTTTTT
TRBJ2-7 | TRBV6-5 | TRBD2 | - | CASSYSTPALAGNYEQYF | TGTGCCAGCAGTTACTCGACCCCGGCGTTAGCGGGAAACTACGAGCAGTACTTC
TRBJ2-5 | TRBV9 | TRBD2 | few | CASSVDGLAGVETQYF | TGTGCCAGCAGCGTGGATGGACTAGCGGGAGTTGAGACCCAGTACTTC
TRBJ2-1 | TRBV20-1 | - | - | CSATRSDLSSYNEQFF | TGCAGTGCTACGCGCTCGGATCTTAGCTCCTACAATGAGCAGTTCTTC
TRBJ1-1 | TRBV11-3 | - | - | CASSPRGGEDTEAFF | TGTGCCAGCAGCCCTCGTGGGGGGGAGGACACTGAAGCTTTCTTT
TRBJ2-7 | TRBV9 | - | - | CASIVEVRGGEQYF | TGTGCCAGCATCGTAGAAGTCAGGGGGGGCGAGCAGTACTTC
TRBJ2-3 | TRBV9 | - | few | CASSVGQSPDTQYF | TGTGCCAGCAGCGTTGGACAGTCCCCAGATACGCAGTATTTT
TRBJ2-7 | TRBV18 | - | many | CASSPPFITSVDGEQYF | TGTGCCAGCTCACCGCCCTTCATCACGAGCGTGGACGGGGAGCAGTACTTC
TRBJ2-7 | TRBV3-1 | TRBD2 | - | CASSRSGNSYEQYF | TGTGCCAGCAGCCGAAGCGGGAACTCCTACGAGCAGTACTTC
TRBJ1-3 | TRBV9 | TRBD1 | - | CASSVGAGQVTHPGNTIYF | TGTGCCAGCAGCGTCGGGGCGGGACAGGTAACCCATCCTGGAAACACCATATATTTT
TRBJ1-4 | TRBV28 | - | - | CASRRPAGEKLFF | TGTGCCAGCAGGCGGCCAGCTGGTGAAAAACTGTTTTTT
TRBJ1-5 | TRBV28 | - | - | CASSSVDQPQHF | TGTGCCAGCAGTTCTGTAGATCAGCCCCAGCATTTT
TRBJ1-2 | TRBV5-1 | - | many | CASSLGDLIGGYTF | TGCGCCAGCAGCTTGGGGGATCTCATCGGAGGCTACACCTTC
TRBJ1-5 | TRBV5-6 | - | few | CASSPRRGRDYQPQHF | TGTGCCAGCAGCCCGCGAAGGGGCAGGGATTATCAGCCCCAGCATTTT
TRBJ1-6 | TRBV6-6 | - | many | CASSFGAYNSPLHF | TGTGCCAGCAGTTTCGGGGCCTATAATTCACCCCTCCACTTT
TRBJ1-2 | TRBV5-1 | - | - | CASSLGGSGYGYTF | TGCGCCAGCAGCTTGGGAGGGTCTGGCTATGGCTACACCTTC
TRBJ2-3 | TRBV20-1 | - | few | CSAWGQGLPPDTQYF | TGCAGTGCTTGGGGGCAGGGGCTTCCTCCCGATACGCAGTATTTT
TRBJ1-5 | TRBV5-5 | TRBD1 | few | CASSLQGEKPQHF | TGTGCCAGCAGCTTACAGGGGGAAAAGCCCCAGCATTTT
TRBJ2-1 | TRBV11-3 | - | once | CASTLGPVSYNEQFF | TGTGCCAGCACCCTAGGCCCGGTTTCCTACAATGAGCAGTTCTTC
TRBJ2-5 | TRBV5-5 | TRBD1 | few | CASSLVGTGETQYF | TGTGCCAGCAGCTTGGTTGGGACAGGGGAGACCCAGTACTTC